This is a list of T cell receptor beta chains from one sample in a study of T cell responses to AZD1222 COVID-19 vaccine. TCRdb's table, derived via immunoSEQ multiplex PCR, lists solely in-frame clones and lacks some. The table lists around 180,000 clones, around 90% of them singletons. This material consisted of peripheral blood, taken on day 0 of AZD1222 vaccination. All receptors derive from an adult in good health. The conserved cysteine and the conserved F or W are not part of the CDR3 here. Fields, in order: J gene, V gene, CDR3 length, CDR3 protein.

TRBJ2-7	TRBV28	13	ASSLGQTPSYEQY
TRBJ2-7	TRBV19	13	ASSYPGARGAEQY
TRBJ2-5	TRBV2	12	ASSDRDNVETQY
TRBJ2-2	TRBV3-1/TRBV3-2	11	ASRDWAGGELF
TRBJ1-2	TRBV19	11	ASHGGAAGGYT
TRBJ1-5	TRBV20-1	9	SARVGEPQH
TRBJ1-6	TRBV4-1	15	ASSQKYAGPPDSPLH
TRBJ1-6	TRBV5-8	14	ASRPKWTDYNSPLH
TRBJ2-7	TRBV7-2	16	ASSFVASGPLQSYEQY
TRBJ1-1	TRBV11-3	15	ASSLDRAVVKGTEAF
TRBJ2-6	TRBV5-1	13	ARGQGRAGANVLT
TRBJ2-1	TRBV4-1	9	ASSLNNEQF
TRBJ2-5	TRBV5-6	16	ASSLARLAGDRQETQY
TRBJ2-7	TRBV20-1	14	SASQSSGGIVYEQY
TRBJ1-5	TRBV5-6	13	ASSFSGLENQPQH
TRBJ2-1	TRBV28	13	ASSISRTSYNEQF
TRBJ2-7	TRBV6-6	13	ASSGNGGGRNEQY
TRBJ1-2	TRBV5-1	14	ASSLGSVVSNYGYT
TRBJ1-2	TRBV27	12	ASSLKTAGGGYT
TRBJ1-4	TRBV7-9	12	ASSLWTLEEKLF
TRBJ1-1	TRBV10-3	11	AISETENTEAF
TRBJ2-2	TRBV7-2	11	ASSLVRSGELF
TRBJ1-4	TRBV18	10	ASSVRDEKLF
TRBJ1-1	TRBV7-9	12	ASSLSRGTPEAF
TRBJ2-3	TRBV5-1	12	ASSVHPSTDTQY
TRBJ1-2	TRBV3-1/TRBV3-2	13	ASSQEGRGARGYT
TRBJ2-1	TRBV10-3	11	AISKDRPNEQF
TRBJ1-2	TRBV6-5	13	ASSVSGVSDYGYT
TRBJ1-4	TRBV18	14	ASSLSVAATNEKLF
TRBJ2-1	TRBV19	11	ASSIQVNNEQF
TRBJ2-6	TRBV7-8	13	ASSSTGSGANVLT
TRBJ2-5	TRBV6-2/TRBV6-3	14	ASSYRTSGGQETQY
TRBJ2-3	TRBV4-1	14	ASSQGLGQGADTQY
TRBJ1-2	TRBV10-3	12	AIRQGASYTGYT
TRBJ2-5	TRBV7-2	13	ASSRDRGAWETQY
TRBJ2-5	TRBV5-8	13	ASSLYRAYQETQY
TRBJ2-7	TRBV11-3	10	ASSQGHYEQY
TRBJ1-3	TRBV5-1	13	ASSWTSNSGNTIY
TRBJ1-4	TRBV10-2	17	ASSEPKTVRNRFNEKLF
TRBJ1-4	TRBV7-9	14	ASSKTTGGAGEKLF
TRBJ2-7	TRBV19	12	ASSIVGDVYEQY
TRBJ1-2	TRBV9	11	ASSVETGYGYT
TRBJ2-2	TRBV18	13	ASSPEGRRSGELF
TRBJ2-7	TRBV6-5	14	ASSYSGARVSYEQY
TRBJ2-1	TRBV5-4	17	ASSSRGLLPRSSYNEQF
TRBJ2-2	TRBV9	14	ASSAGPGQNTGELF
TRBJ2-2	TRBV5-4	14	ASSSVLGVETGELF
TRBJ1-5	TRBV6-2/TRBV6-3	12	ASSLTGLYQPQH
TRBJ1-5	TRBV6-5	13	ASSSGLALQLSQH
TRBJ1-4	TRBV12-3/TRBV12-4	9	ASSLGEKLF
TRBJ1-6	TRBV5-1	14	ASSPEPDSRRSPLH
TRBJ2-5	TRBV4-1	15	ASSQQGSGGTQETQY
TRBJ1-6	TRBV9	12	ASSALTGNSPLH